A single T cell receptor (beta chain) is shown here with its context. The data were obtained in a study of blood T cell repertoires in COVID-19. Study summary: The United States, Italy and Spain were the sources of the acute and convalescent COVID-19 samples.

Clones were read by immunoSEQ multiplex PCR, and TCRdb kept only the in-frame ones, dropping some. The table includes about 200,000 clones, approximately 84% detected once. The CDR3 extends over 14 amino acids. The ends lost 0 bases at V and 9 bases at J; junction bases unmatched: 6. Germline CDR1 SGHKS, CDR2 YYEKEE (reference sequence). The chain links TRBV5-5 to TRBJ2-1; TRBD2 matches 7 bases. The receptor's source is a woman between 45 and 65 years old with active or convalescent COVID-19. The specimen sequenced was peripheral blood. The CDR3 DNA sequence: TGTGCCAGCAGCTTGGTCGGGGGGAGTTCTGAGCAGTTCTTC. Translated, it gives CASSLVGGSSEQFF. Variable domain in full (rest from reference TRBV5-5 and TRBJ2-1): DAGVTQSPTHLIKTRGQQVTLRCSPISGHKSVSWYQQVLGQGPQFIFQYYEKEERGRGNFPDRFSARQFPNYSSELNVNALLLGDSALYLCASSLVGGSSEQFFGPGTRLTVL.